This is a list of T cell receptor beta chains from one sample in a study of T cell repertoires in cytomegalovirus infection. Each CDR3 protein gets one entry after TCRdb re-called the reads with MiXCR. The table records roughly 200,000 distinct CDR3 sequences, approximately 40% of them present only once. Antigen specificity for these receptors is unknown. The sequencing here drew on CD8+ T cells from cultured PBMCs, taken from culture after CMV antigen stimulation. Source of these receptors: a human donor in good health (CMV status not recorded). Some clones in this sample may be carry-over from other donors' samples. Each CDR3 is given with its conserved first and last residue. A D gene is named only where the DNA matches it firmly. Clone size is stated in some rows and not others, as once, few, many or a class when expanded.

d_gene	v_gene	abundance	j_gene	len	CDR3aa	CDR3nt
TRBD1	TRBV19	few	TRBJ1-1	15	CASSLRDRVDTEAFF	TGTGCCAGTAGCCTCCGGGACAGGGTTGACACTGAAGCTTTCTTT
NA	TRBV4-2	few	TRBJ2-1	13	CASSQEKSNEQFF	TGTGCCAGCAGCCAAGAGAAGAGCAATGAGCAGTTCTTC
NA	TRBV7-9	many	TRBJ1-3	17	CASNLLLDSSSGNTIYF	TGTGCCAGCAACCTACTCTTGGACAGTAGCTCTGGAAACACCATATATTTT
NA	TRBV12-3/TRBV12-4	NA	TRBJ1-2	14	CASSDRDVDYGYTF	TGTGCCAGCAGTGACCGGGACGTCGACTATGGCTACACCTTC
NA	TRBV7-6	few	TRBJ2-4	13	CASSLEVGDIQYF	TGTGCCAGCAGCCTAGAGGTCGGGGACATTCAGTACTTC
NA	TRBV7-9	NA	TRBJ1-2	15	CARSSNRVDYYGYTF	TGTGCCAGAAGTTCTAACAGGGTGGACTACTATGGCTACACCTTC
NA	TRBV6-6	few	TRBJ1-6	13	CASTWARRSPLHF	TGTGCCAGCACTTGGGCTAGGAGATCACCCCTCCACTTT
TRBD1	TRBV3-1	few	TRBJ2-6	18	CASSGTASSFSGANVLTF	TGTGCCAGCAGCGGGACAGCTTCTTCATTCTCTGGGGCCAACGTCCTGACTTTC
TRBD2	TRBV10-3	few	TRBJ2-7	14	CAISDGLADYEQYF	TGTGCCATCAGTGACGGACTAGCGGATTACGAGCAGTACTTC
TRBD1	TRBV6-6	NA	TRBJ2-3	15	CASSPARGLTDMQYF	TGTGCCAGCAGTCCCGCCAGGGGGCTAACAGATATGCAGTATTTT
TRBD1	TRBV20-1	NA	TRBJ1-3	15	CSALRDSWTRNTIYF	TGCAGTGCCTTAAGGGACAGCTGGACGCGAAACACCATATATTTT
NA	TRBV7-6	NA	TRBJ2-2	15	CASSFRDTDTGELFF	TGTGCCAGCAGCTTTCGGGACACCGACACCGGGGAGCTGTTTTTT
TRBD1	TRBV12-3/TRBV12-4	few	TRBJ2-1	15	CASSTPGQGYNEQFF	TGTGCCAGCAGCACACCGGGACAGGGATACAATGAGCAGTTCTTC
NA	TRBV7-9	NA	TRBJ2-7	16	CASSPQDGTLIYEQYF	TGTGCCAGCAGCCCCCAGGATGGGACGTTGATCTACGAGCAGTACTTC
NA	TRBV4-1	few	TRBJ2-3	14	CASSQVLSTDTQYF	TGCGCCAGCAGCCAAGTCCTCAGCACAGATACGCAGTATTTT
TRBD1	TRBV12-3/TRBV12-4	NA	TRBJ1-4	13	CASSRDRDGKLFF	TGTGCCAGCAGCCGGGACAGGGACGGAAAACTGTTTTTT